This note documents a single T cell receptor beta chain sequence. Its antigen is currently unknown. This sample stems from a study of OX40 agonist ivuxolimab in advanced cancers. About the research overall: Participants averaged approximately 65 years of age (range 23 to 79) and were around 80% male. Participants could have had prior anti-PD-1, anti-PD-L1 or anti-CTLA-4 therapy, and 40% had some.

Study-wide points: Doses of 0.1 to 3.0 mg/kg were accompanied by clonal expansion of CD4+ and CD8+ blood T cells by week 6.

V lost 0 bases and J 2 bases, leaving 5 bases between the germline ends. Germline CDR1 SGHAT, CDR2 FQNNGV. This CDR3 comprises 15 residues. The assay was immunoSEQ multiplex PCR, and TCRdb's table has in-frame clones only and misses some. Counted here are 65,000 to 95,000 clones, 84% occurring once; the ten biggest clones make up 0.45% to 0.6%. Material: CD4+ or CD8+ T cells sorted from blood, obtained in a trial of the OX40 agonist ivuxolimab. The gene calls are TRBV11-2 and TRBJ2-6; D remains ambiguous. This TCR came from an adult with an advanced solid tumor such as melanoma, head and neck, liver or kidney cancer. The CDR3 loop is CASSLEPPGANVLTF. Written as DNA, the CDR3 is TGTGCCAGCAGCTTAGAACCCCCTGGGGCCAACGTCCTGACTTTC.